This record covers a single TCR beta chain. The CDR3 spans 14 residues. CDR1 and CDR2 (germline): SGHRS, YFSETQ. V was clipped by 4 bases and J by 6 bases, with 11 bases between them. As processed by the authors: Cell counts per sample came from amplifying reference gene primers. Clones were read by immunoSEQ multiplex PCR, and TCRdb kept only the in-frame ones, dropping some. The DNA was the basis for D and trimming; V, J and clone size are from that table. This repertoire shows 200,000 to 300,000 clones, 80% to 90% found once; its top ten account for 3% to 4%. The entry originates in a study of blood T cell repertoires in COVID-19. Study-level background: Samples of COVID-19 (acute and convalescent) were obtained from the United States, Italy and Spain. The cDNA or gDNA used as material had been derived from T cells, B-cell-depleted T cells, or PBMCs.

What was sequenced was peripheral blood. V usage is TRBV5-1 and J usage is TRBJ1-6; D is unclear. This clonotype originated in a woman in her 40s with acute or convalescent COVID-19. The CDR3 protein is CASSPDTTNSPLHF. For the CDR3, the DNA is TGCGCCAGCAGCCCCGACACGACTAATTCACCCCTCCACTTT.